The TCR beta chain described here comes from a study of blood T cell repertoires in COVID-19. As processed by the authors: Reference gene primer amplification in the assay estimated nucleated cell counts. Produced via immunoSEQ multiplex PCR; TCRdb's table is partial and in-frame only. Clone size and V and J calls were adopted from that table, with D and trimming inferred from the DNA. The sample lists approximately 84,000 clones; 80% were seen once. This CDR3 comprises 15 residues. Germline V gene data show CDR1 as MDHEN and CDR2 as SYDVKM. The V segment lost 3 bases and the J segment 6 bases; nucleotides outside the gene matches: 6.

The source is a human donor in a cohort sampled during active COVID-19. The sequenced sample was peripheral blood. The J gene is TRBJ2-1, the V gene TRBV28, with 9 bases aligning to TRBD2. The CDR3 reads CASSFEGLAVNEQFF. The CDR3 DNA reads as TGTGCCAGCAGTTTTGAGGGACTAGCAGTCAATGAGCAGTTCTTC.